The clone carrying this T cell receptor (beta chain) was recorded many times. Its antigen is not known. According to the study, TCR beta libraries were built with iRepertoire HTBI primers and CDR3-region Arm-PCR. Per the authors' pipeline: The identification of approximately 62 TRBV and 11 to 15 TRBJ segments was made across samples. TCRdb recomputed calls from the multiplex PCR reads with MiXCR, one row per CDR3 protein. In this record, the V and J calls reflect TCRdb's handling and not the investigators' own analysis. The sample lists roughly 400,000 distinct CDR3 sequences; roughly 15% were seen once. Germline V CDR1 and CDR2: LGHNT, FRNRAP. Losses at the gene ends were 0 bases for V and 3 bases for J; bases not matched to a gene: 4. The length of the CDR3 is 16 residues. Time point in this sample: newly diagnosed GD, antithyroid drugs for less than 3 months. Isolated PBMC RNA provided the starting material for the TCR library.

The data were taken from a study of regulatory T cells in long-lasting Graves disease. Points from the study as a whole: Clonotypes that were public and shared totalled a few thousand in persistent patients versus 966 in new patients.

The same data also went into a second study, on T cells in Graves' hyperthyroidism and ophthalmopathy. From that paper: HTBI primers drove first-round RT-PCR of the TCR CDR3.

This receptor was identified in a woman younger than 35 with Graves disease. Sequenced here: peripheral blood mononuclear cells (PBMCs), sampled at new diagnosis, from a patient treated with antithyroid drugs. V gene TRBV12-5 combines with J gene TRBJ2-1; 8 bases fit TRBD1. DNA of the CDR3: TGTGCTAGTGGTTTGGTCACAGGGGGTCTCTACAATGAGCAGTTCTTC. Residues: CASGLVTGGLYNEQFF. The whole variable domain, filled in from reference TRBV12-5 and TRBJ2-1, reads DARVTQTPRHKVTEMGQEVTMRCQPILGHNTVFWYRQTMMQGLELLAYFRNRAPLDDSGMPKDRFSAEMPDATLATLKIQPSEPRDSAVYFCASGLVTGGLYNEQFFGPGTRLTVL.